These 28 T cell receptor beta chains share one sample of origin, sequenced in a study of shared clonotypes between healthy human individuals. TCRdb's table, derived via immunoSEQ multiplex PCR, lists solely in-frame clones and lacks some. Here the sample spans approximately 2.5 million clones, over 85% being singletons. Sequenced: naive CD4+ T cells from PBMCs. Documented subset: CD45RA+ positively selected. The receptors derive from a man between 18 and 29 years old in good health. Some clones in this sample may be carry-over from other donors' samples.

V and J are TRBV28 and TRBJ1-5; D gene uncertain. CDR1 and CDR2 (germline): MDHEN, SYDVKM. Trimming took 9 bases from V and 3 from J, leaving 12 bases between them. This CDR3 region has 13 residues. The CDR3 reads CASMGWDNQPQHF. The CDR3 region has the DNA TGTGCCAGTATGGGGTGGGACAATCAGCCCCAGCATTTT. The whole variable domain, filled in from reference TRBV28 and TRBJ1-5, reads DVKVTQSSRYLVKRTGEKVFLECVQDMDHENMFWYRQDPGLGLRLIYFSYDVKMKEKGDIPEGYSVSREKKERFSLILESASTNQTSMYLCASMGWDNQPQHFGDGTRLSIL.

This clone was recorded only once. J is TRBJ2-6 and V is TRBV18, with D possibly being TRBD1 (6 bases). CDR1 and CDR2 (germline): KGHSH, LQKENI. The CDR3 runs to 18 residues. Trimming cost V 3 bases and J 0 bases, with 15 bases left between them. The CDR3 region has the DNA TGTGCCAGCTCACCGAGGTCAGGGGTTGACTCTGGGGCCAACGTCCTGACTTTC. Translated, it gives CASSPRSGVDSGANVLTF. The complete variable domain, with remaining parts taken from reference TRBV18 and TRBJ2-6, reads NAGVMQNPRHLVRRRGQEARLRCSPMKGHSHVYWYRQLPEEGLKFMVYLQKENIIDESGMPKERFSAEFPKEGPSILRIQQVVRGDSAAYFCASSPRSGVDSGANVLTFGAGSRLTVL.

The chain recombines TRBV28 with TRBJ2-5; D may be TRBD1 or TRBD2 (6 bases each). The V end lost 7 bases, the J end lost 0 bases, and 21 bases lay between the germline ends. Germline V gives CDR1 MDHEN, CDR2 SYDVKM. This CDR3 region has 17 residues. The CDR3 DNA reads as TGTGCCAGCACCTATGGGGGGACATTTACGAACCAAGAGACCCAGTACTTC. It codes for CASTYGGTFTNQETQYF.

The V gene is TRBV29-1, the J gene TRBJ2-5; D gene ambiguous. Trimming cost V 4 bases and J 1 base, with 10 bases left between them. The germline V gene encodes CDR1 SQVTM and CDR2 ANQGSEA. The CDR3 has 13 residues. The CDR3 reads CSVGWAFQETQYF. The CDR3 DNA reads TGCAGCGTTGGATGGGCGTTCCAAGAGACCCAGTACTTC.

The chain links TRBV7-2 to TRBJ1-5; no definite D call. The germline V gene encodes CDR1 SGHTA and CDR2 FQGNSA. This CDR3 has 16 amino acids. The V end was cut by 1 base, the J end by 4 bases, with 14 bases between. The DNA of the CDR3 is TGTGCCAGCAGCTTAGTCTCCACGGGCGGAAATCAGCCCCAGCATTTT. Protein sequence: CASSLVSTGGNQPQHF.

The chain's CDR3 is CASSVLDRGATEAFF. The DNA for the CDR3 is TGTGCCAGCAGTGTCTTGGACAGGGGGGCCACTGAAGCTTTCTTT. This chain uses TRBV2 with TRBJ1-1, with 10 bases fitting TRBD1. Germline trimming cut 4 bases from V and 4 bases from J; bases unmatched to any gene: 6. The CDR3 consists of 15 residues. CDR1 SNHLY and CDR2 FYNNEI come from the germline V gene.

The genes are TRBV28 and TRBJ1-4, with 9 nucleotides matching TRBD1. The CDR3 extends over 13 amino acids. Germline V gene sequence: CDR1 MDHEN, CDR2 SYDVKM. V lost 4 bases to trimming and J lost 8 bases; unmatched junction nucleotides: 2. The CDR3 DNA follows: TGTGCCAGCAGTTCTACAGGGGGCGAAAAACTGTTTTTT. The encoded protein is CASSSTGGEKLFF.

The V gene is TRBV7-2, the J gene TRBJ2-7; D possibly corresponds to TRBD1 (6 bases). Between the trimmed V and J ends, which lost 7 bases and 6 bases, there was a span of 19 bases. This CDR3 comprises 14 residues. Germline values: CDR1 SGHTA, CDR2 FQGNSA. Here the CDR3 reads CASTSRRTGFEQYF. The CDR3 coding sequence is TGTGCCAGCACCTCCCGACGAACAGGGTTCGAGCAGTACTTC.

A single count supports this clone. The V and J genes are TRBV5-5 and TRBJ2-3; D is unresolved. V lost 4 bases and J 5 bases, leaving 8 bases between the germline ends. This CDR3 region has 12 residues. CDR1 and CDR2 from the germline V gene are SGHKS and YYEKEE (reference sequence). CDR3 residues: CASSRDGDTQYF. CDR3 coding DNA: TGTGCCAGCAGCCGAGACGGAGATACGCAGTATTTT.

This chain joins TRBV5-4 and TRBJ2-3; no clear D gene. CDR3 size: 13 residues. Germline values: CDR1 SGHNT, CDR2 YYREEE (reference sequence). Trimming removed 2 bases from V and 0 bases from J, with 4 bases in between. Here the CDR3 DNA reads TGTGCCAGCAGCTTTTCTAGCACAGATACGCAGTATTTT. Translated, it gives CASSFSSTDTQYF.

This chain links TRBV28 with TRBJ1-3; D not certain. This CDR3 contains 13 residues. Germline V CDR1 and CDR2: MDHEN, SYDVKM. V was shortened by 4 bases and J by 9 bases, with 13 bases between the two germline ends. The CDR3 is CASSSPPLGTIYF. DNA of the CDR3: TGTGCCAGCAGTTCACCCCCGCTGGGCACCATATATTTT.

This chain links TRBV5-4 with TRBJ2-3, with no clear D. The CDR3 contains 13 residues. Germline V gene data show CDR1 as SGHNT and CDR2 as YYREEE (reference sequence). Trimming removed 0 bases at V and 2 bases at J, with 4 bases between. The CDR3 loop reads CASSLVPTDTQYF. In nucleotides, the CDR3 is TGTGCCAGCAGCTTGGTTCCCACAGATACGCAGTATTTT.

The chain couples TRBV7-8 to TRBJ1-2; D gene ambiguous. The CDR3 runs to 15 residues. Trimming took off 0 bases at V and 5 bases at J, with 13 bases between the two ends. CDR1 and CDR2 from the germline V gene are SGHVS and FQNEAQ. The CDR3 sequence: CASSLARVPAYGYTF. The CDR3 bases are TGTGCCAGCAGCTTAGCGAGGGTTCCCGCTTATGGCTACACCTTC.

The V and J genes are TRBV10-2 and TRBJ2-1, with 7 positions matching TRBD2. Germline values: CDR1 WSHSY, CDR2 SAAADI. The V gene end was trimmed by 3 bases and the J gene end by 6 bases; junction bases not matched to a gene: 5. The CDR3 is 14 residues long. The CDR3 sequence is CASSDLGGGNEQFF. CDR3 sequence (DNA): TGCGCCAGCAGTGACCTTGGGGGGGGCAATGAGCAGTTCTTC.

The CDR3 bases are TGTGCCAGCTCACCACCGGACAGGGAACGCGAGACCCAGTACTTC. This encodes CASSPPDRERETQYF. The chain joins TRBV18 to TRBJ2-5; TRBD1 matches 8 bases. The V segment lost 0 bases and the J segment 5 bases; nucleotides outside the gene matches: 5. CDR3 length: 15 amino acids. Germline CDR1 reads KGHSH; CDR2 reads LQKENI.

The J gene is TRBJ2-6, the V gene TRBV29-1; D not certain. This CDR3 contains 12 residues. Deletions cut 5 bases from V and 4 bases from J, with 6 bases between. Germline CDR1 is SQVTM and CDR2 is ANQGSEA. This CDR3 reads CSVFAGANVLTF. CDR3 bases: TGCAGCGTTTTCGCCGGGGCCAACGTCCTGACTTTC. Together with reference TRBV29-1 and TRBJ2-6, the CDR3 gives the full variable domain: SAVISQKPSRDICQRGTSLTIQCQVDSQVTMMFWYRQQPGQSLTLIATANQGSEATYESGFVIDKFPISRPNLTFSTLTVSNMSPEDSSIYLCSVFAGANVLTFGAGSRLTVL.

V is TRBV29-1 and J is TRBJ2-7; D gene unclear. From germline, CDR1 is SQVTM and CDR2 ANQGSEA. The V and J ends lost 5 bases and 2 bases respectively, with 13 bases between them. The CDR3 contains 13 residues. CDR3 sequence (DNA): TGCAGCGTTTTGGTCCCTCGGGCCTACGAGCAGTACTTC. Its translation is CSVLVPRAYEQYF.

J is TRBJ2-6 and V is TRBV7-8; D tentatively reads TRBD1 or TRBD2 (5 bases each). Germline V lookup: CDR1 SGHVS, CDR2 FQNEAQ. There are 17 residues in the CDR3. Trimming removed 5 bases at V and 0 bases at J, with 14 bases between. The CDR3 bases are TGTGCCAGCAGCCCCGGGACGTCCTCCTCTGGGGCCAACGTCCTGACTTTC. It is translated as CASSPGTSSSGANVLTF.

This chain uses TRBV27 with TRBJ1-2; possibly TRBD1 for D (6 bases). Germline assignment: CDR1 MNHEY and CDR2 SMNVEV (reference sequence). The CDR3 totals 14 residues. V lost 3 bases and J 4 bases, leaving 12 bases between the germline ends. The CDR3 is CASSFRGDIYGYTF. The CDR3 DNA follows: TGTGCCAGCAGTTTCAGGGGAGATATCTATGGCTACACCTTC.

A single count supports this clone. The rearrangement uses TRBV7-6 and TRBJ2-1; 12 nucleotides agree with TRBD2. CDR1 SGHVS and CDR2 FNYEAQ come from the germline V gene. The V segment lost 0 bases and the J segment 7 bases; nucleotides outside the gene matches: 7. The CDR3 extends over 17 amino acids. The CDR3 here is CASSLALTSGRGNEQFF. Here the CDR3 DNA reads TGTGCCAGCAGCTTAGCCCTGACTAGCGGGAGAGGAAATGAGCAGTTCTTC.

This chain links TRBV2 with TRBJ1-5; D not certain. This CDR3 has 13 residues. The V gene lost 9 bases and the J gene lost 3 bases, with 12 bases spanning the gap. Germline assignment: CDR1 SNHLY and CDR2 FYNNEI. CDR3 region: CASQTSNNQPQHF. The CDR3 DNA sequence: TGTGCCAGTCAAACCTCCAACAATCAGCCCCAGCATTTT. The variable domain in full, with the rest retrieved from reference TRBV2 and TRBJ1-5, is EPEVTQTPSHQVTQMGQEVILRCVPISNHLYFYWYRQILGQKVEFLVSFYNNEISEKSEIFDDQFSVERPDGSNFTLKIRSTKLEDSAMYFCASQTSNNQPQHFGDGTRLSIL.

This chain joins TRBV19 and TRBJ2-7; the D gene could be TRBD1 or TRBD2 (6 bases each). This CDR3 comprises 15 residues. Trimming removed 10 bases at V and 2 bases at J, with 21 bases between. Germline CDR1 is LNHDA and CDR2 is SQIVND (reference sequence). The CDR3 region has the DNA TGTGCCACCCTAGGGGGGCCACAGACTACCTACGAGCAGTACTTC. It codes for CATLGGPQTTYEQYF.

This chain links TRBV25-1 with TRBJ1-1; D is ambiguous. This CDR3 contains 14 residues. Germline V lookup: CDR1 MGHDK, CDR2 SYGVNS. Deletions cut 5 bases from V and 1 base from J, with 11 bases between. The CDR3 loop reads CASSPPAKNTEAFF. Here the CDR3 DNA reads TGTGCCAGCAGTCCTCCAGCTAAGAACACTGAAGCTTTCTTT.

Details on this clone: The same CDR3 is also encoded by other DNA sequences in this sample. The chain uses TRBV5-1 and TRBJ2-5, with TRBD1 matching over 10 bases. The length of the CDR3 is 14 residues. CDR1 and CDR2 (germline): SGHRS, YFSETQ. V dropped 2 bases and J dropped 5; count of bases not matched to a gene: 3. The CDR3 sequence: CASSFGTGEETQYF. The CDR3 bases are TGCGCCAGCAGCTTTGGGACAGGGGAGGAGACCCAGTACTTC.

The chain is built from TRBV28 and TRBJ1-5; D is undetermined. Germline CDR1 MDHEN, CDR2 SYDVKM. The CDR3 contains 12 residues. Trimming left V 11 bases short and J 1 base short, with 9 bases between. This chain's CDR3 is CAWGGSNQPQHF. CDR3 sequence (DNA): TGTGCCTGGGGTGGGAGCAATCAGCCCCAGCATTTT.

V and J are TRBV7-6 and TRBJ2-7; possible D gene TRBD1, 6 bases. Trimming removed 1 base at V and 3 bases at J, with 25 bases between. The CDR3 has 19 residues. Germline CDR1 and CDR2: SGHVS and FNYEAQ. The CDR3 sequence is CASSLDRGVGAWNYYEQYF. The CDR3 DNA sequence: TGTGCCAGCAGCTTAGATAGGGGCGTGGGGGCCTGGAACTACTACGAGCAGTACTTC.

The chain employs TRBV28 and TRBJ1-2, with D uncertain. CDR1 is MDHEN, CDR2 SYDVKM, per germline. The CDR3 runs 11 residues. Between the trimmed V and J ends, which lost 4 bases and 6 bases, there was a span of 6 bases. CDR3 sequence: CASSYLHGYTF. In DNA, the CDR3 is TGTGCCAGCAGTTATCTCCATGGCTACACCTTC.

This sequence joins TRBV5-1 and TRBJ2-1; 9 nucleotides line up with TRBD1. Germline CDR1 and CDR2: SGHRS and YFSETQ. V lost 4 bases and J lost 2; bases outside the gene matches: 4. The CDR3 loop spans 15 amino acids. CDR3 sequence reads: CASSVRDRAYNEQFF. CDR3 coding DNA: TGCGCCAGCAGCGTCCGGGACAGGGCCTACAATGAGCAGTTCTTC.